This T cell receptor beta chain was captured by sequencing in a study of cytomegalovirus exposure and HLA in healthy donors (dated by TCRdb to 2015 to 2018). For the study in its entirety: An earlier analysis of roughly 570 of the donors reported about 300 Gb of sequence data and 95 million to 120 million unique TCR beta sequences obtained from 150 million to 200 million T cells. About 280 gigabases of sequencing data and roughly 81 million unique TCR sequences made up an early release that covered under 750 HLA-typed donors. Of the 300 to 450 genotyped donors, 81% were placed in the genetic ancestry cluster associated with self-reported Caucasian donors. The study aimed to test whether cataloging public T cell receptors could reveal signatures of past pathogen exposure. The study used immunosequencing to profile the T cell repertoires of more than 650 subjects and linked those repertoires to cytomegalovirus serostatus. In addition to the first cohort of 650 to 750 subjects, a separate validation cohort of 120 different subjects was used. To predict cytomegalovirus infection status, the study brought together high-throughput TCR immunosequencing, statistical association of individual TCRs with disease status, and machine learning. A later analysis re-analyzed previously published TCR beta repertoires from 600 to 850 donors and added high-resolution HLA genotyping to study TCR occurrence patterns. Rather than drawing on any new phenotypic data, the later analysis identified candidate immune exposures from TCR beta sequences and the way those sequences occurred across donors. To decide whether each TCR beta V gene segment behaved as functional or pseudogenic, an earlier analysis of several hundred of the donors relied on high-throughput TCR beta sequencing. Donor age, sex, ethnicity and CMV serostatus were collected together with the repertoire data. Genome-wide SNP genotypes for about 55% of the roughly 670 donors were used in a later genetic analysis, which treated that subset as a discovery cohort. Every repertoire in the discovery cohort had been generated on one and the same sequencing platform. Both class I and class II loci were covered by HLA typing, at four-digit resolution. The number of typed donors differed by locus: about 620-640 for A, B, C, DRB1 and DQB1; 500 to 550 for DQA1; 606 for DPA1; and 400 to 480 for DPB1. Several DR-DQ haplotypes were handled as single units for association and clustering, since linkage in the cohort was strong. Among 350 to 400 genotyped donors of the cohort, an average of about 240,000 unique TCR beta nucleotide sequences were sequenced per donor, around 20% of them non-productive. Broad study findings and their caveats: The cohort was sequenced for TCR beta chains only, and without alpha or paired-chain data the features that could be detected were limited. A group of highly shared sequence variants was considered likely to be a technical artifact of the sequencing pipeline. Specific HLA alleles were associated with roughly 17,000 TCR beta sequences at a false discovery rate of 0.05 in a later analysis. Linkage disequilibrium might explain the correlated functional status among segregating V segments, but an unknown experimental factor could not be ruled out. When HLA alleles, especially DR and DQ, strongly co-occurred, TCR associations were difficult to assign to individual alleles. The study gave a list of over 150 TCR beta chains associated with cytomegalovirus. Because HLA typing was unavailable for some donors at each locus, only the typed subset was used in association tests. Most TCR sequences were seen in very few donors, while some public TCRs were found in many individuals. According to a later analysis, parvovirus B19, influenza, CMV and Epstein-Barr virus appeared linked to several top co-occurrence clusters. A later analysis found that most CMV-associated TCR beta chains appeared HLA-restricted, with HLA associations seemingly driven largely by CMV exposure. The classifier was reported to diagnose cytomegalovirus status with high specificity and sensitivity in both the original cohort and the validation cohort. In an earlier analysis of around 500 of the donors, most TCR beta V segments appeared in productive rearrangements about 87% or about 30% of the time, broadly matching IMGT annotations. For the cohort, immune exposure information was limited to CMV serostatus. It was suggested by the authors that the approach could potentially be generalized to other disease states and immunological phenotypes. In a later genetic analysis, a missense DCLRE1C variant was associated with V-gene and J-gene trimming of TCR beta chains, and the association was replicated in an independent cohort. Sequencing depth was assumed to be roughly uniform across donors in the presence/absence analyses, though that assumption may not hold. A later analysis found that TCR association rates varied across HLA loci, with DRB1 alleles showing the most associated TCRs and HLA-C alleles the fewest. A further reported finding was that TCR beta sequences accurately predicted the HLA-A and HLA-B alleles for most subjects in the first cohort. Some 16 rarely observed V segments, including chromosome 9 orphons, were excluded from the earlier analysis of several hundred of the donors because counts were too low. In vitro tests confirmed that three of the cytomegalovirus-associated TCR beta chains recognize cytomegalovirus antigens. Compared with equally common non-associated chains, HLA-associated TCR beta chains in a later analysis were more clonally expanded and had lower generation probabilities. Some IMGT-functional V segments, including TRBV6-2 and TRBV6-3, could not be distinguished by the 87-base-pair reads and were therefore excluded. In a later genetic analysis, fewer N-insertions in productive TCRs were reported among donors in an Asian-associated ancestry cluster than the roughly 640-donor mean.

Library preparation was by the immunoSEQ multiplex PCR assay. For the multiplex PCR, a mixture combining 60 forward primers for TCR Vbeta segments and 13 reverse primers for TCR Jbeta segments was used. A multiplex PCR assay on genomic DNA amplified the CDR3 region of rearranged TCR beta genes. Amplified TCR beta libraries were sequenced as 87-base-pair reads on the Illumina HiSeq System. Concerning the study's data processing: In a later analysis, tens of millions of unique TCR beta chains were counted across the 500 to 850 repertoires, and about 9.9 million of these chains were shared by at least two donors. Raw reads were error-corrected and collapsed into unique sequences by a nearest-neighbor algorithm in which closely related sequences were merged to remove PCR and sequencing errors. Alignment of CDR3 sequences to IMGT reference sequences was used to assign V, D and J gene segments. For a sequence to be retained, at least a six-nucleotide match to both a V gene segment and a J gene segment was required. Rearrangements were classified as productive when the CDR3 lacked stop codons and remained in frame with V and J, and all other rearrangements were classified as non-productive. CDR3 was defined by IMGT convention, running from the second conserved V-encoded cysteine to the conserved J-encoded phenylalanine. In an earlier analysis of 587 of the donors, sequences lacking an unambiguous match to a single V gene segment were excluded. An earlier analysis of fewer than 750 of the donors classified V segments as functional when productive rearrangements were above 56.7% and as segregating when the standard deviation between donors was above 5%. A statistical classification framework was built to diagnose cytomegalovirus status from the catalog of TCR beta chain sequences. In a later analysis, TCR nucleotide sequences were compared against IMGT/GENE-DB human TR gene sequences so that V and J genes could be assigned. The TCRdist pipeline was used in a later analysis to assign CDR3 sequences and most-parsimonious VDJ recombination scenarios. In a later analysis, each TCR beta chain was defined by its CDR3 amino acid sequence together with its V-gene family, and reads without a unique V-gene family were excluded. To address suspected cross-contamination and a sequencing artifact, a later analysis removed a few hundred highly shared, low-generation-probability nucleotide sequences. A later analysis calculated a clonal expansion index for each public chain from normalized within-repertoire ranks of inferred template counts. Generation probabilities in a later analysis came from a VDJ recombination model fitted to out-of-frame rearrangements, and those results were checked against IGoR. A later analysis scored TCR-TCR, TCR-HLA and TCR-CMV co-occurrence with hypergeometric tests, applying a repertoire-size bias correction to TCR pairs. A later analysis estimated false discovery rates by permuting HLA or CMV assignments 20 times. In a later analysis, co-occurring TCRs were grouped with DBSCAN, and TCRdist sequence similarity was added when clustering was performed within HLA-allele-positive subsets. Repertoires with fewer than 30,000 or more than 120,000 public chains were left out of co-occurrence clustering, as were five repertoires with anomalous nucleotide sharing. TCRdb mirrors the immuneACCESS table, restricted to in-frame sequences. Some clones are absent from its copies; in checked studies, under half trace to an unresolved V gene, and the reason for the others is unknown. The V and J calls and the clone size are those of that table, but D and trimming were determined from the DNA. The sample table shows 200,000 or so clones, and more than 75% are seen once. Clones ranked in the top ten supply about 0.78% of the sample.

The cohort comprised some 700 healthy bone marrow donors. At the time of sampling, every cohort member was nominally healthy, though immune exposures that went unrecorded were likely present. The donor tested CMV seronegative, placing the donor among the approximately 360 seronegative members of the cohort. Every donor gave a peripheral blood sample, and the peripheral blood mononuclear cells from that sample were used for TCR beta sequencing. The Qiagen DNeasy Blood Extraction Kit was used to extract genomic DNA from the blood cell samples. Comments on this clone: Its antigen is unknown. It has no much larger one-base neighbor in the sample; base qualities were not kept.

From the cysteine through the phenylalanine, the CDR3 covers 15 amino acids. The entry retains the CDR3 DNA only, 45 bases that are in frame from base 1. A distance of 8 bases separates the germline ends of V and J, which lose 2 bases and 0 bases respectively. Taken from the germline V gene, the CDR1 and CDR2 loops are MDHEN and SYDVKM. Sequencing was done on a sample of PBMCs. The source of this sequence is a young woman in good health and CMV-seronegative. The sequence is built from TRBV28 and TRBJ1-5; the D segment cannot be called with confidence. The nucleotides read TGTGCCAGCAGTTTAGAAACAGTTAGCAATCAGCCCCAGCATTTT. Its protein is CASSLETVSNQPQHF.